One TCR beta chain is described in this entry. This entry comes from a study of CD8+CD57+ T cells in acquired aplastic anemia. According to the study, genomic DNA was the template for TCR beta VDJ and CDR3 profiling. TCRdb re-analysed the reads in MiXCR, keeping a single row per CDR3 protein. The sample carries about 190,000 distinct CDR3 sequences, roughly half recorded once. After removal of 5 bases from V and 8 bases from J, the junction contained 7 bases not matched to a gene. This CDR3 spans 15 amino acids. The germline CDR1 and CDR2 sequences are PRHDT and FYEKMQ (reference sequence). The receptor was derived from a human donor in good health, serving as a control. The chain has TRBV13 and TRBJ1-6; TRBD1 matches at 9 bases. Sequenced input: sorted CD4+, CD8+, or CD8+CD57+ T cells (not recorded which) from PBMCs. The CDR3 region is CASSENDRGDSPLHF. The CDR3 DNA is TGTGCCAGCAGCGAAAATGACAGGGGGGATTCACCCCTCCACTTT.